The 32 T cell receptor beta chains in this list originate from one sample, sequenced in a study of T cells in Graves' hyperthyroidism and ophthalmopathy (dated by TCRdb to between 2018 and 2021). Library construction relied on multiplex PCR. TCRdb names Illumina HiSeq 2000 as the instrument used. The TCR beta CDR3 regions were amplified from RNA transcripts. The first round of RT-PCR for the TCR CDR3 was performed with the HTBI primer set and the Qiagen OneStep RT-PCR kit. TCRdb applied fastp at Q25 and MiXCR to the public reads, then kept only in-frame beta chains. Identical CDR3 proteins give one entry, which carries the most common genes and DNA. In this sample the table shows around 700,000 distinct CDR3 sequences, 15% to 20% of which occur a single time. The ten largest clones take up over 15% of the sample. Input material: blood. These TCRs come from a woman aged 45-65 years with Graves' hyperthyroidism that later progressed to Graves' ophthalmopathy.

The rearrangement uses TRBV3-1 and TRBJ2-2; D may be TRBD1 (6 bases). Germline CDR1 LGHDT, CDR2 YNNKEL (reference sequence). This CDR3 comprises 16 residues. Between the trimmed V and J ends, which lost 4 bases and 0 bases, there was a span of 12 bases. CDR3 amino acids: CASSPGTPANTGELFF. CDR3 nucleotides: TGTGCCAGCAGCCCGGGGACACCTGCGAACACCGGGGAGCTGTTTTTT.

Regarding this clonotype: This may be a read error, as it is one base from a much larger clone. The V call is TRBV20-1, the J call TRBJ2-7, with TRBD2 as a possible D gene (5 bases). Germline assignment: CDR1 DFQATT and CDR2 SNEGSKA (reference sequence). CDR3 length: 13 residues. The CDR3 loop reads CSAVPGSSYERYF. CDR3 sequence (DNA): TGCAGTGCTGTCCCTGGGAGTTCCTACGAGCGGTACTTC.

This clonotype occurred many times. This chain joins TRBV7-2 and TRBJ1-1; 11 bases are shared with TRBD1. Germline CDR1 reads SGHTA; CDR2 reads FQGNSA. V was pared by 1 base and J by 1 base, with 8 bases of the junction left unmatched. CDR3 length: 18 residues. The CDR3 DNA follows: TGTGCCAGCAGCTTAGTGGCCGGGACAGGGGGGACGAACACTGAAGCTTTCTTT. Translating it yields CASSLVAGTGGTNTEAFF.

This clonotype was observed at least ten times. The chain recombines TRBV2 with TRBJ2-1; 10 bases line up with TRBD1. Germline trimming cut 4 bases from V and 2 bases from J; bases unmatched to any gene: 2. Germline loops: CDR1 SNHLY, CDR2 FYNNEI. The CDR3 has 15 residues. Here the CDR3 DNA reads TGTGCCAGCAGTGCGACAGGGGGCGCCTACAATGAGCAGTTCTTC. This sequence encodes CASSATGGAYNEQFF.

The table lists this clonotype with many counts. The chain combines TRBV7-6 with TRBJ2-5; 10 nucleotides agree with TRBD2. The CDR3 has 16 residues. CDR1 is SGHVS and CDR2 is FNYEAQ in the germline V gene. Trimming took 3 bases from V and 5 from J; bases not matched to a gene: 9. CDR3 in amino acids: CASSLGIAGGVETQYF. CDR3 sequence (DNA): TGTGCCAGCAGCTTGGGAATAGCGGGGGGAGTGGAGACCCAGTACTTC.

The chain employs TRBV19 and TRBJ2-1; 9 bases are shared with TRBD2. V was clipped by 3 bases and J by 0 bases; unmatched bases: 3. There are 16 residues in the CDR3. Germline CDR1 LNHDA, CDR2 SQIVND (reference sequence). CDR3 coding DNA: TGTGCCAGTAGTATTCTAGCGGGGAGCTCCTACAATGAGCAGTTCTTC. This gives the protein CASSILAGSSYNEQFF.

The chain has TRBV5-1 and TRBJ2-3; possible D gene TRBD1, 6 bases. The CDR3 spans 16 residues. Germline CDR1 SGHRS, CDR2 YFSETQ. V was clipped by 4 bases and J by 0 bases, with 15 bases between them. CDR3 loop: CASSIQGIPSTDTQYF. CDR3 in DNA: TGCGCCAGCAGCATCCAGGGGATCCCTAGCACAGATACGCAGTATTTT.

This clonotype was seen a handful of times. V is TRBV5-1 and J is TRBJ2-7; 7 bases are a match to TRBD1. V was pared by 4 bases and J by 7 bases, with 17 bases of the junction left unmatched. The V gene's germline CDR1 is SGHRS and CDR2 YFSETQ. The CDR3 is 16 amino acids. The CDR3 is CASSRVRAGGPQEQYF. CDR3 sequence (DNA): TGCGCCAGCAGCCGGGTCCGGGCAGGGGGACCTCAAGAGCAGTACTTC.

This clonotype came up many times. V usage is TRBV12-3 or TRBV12-4 and J usage is TRBJ1-1; 7 nucleotides agree with TRBD1. Trimming cost V 5 bases and J 0 bases; bases outside gene matches: 9. This CDR3 spans 16 amino acids. The CDR3 nucleotides are TGTGCCAGCAGTAACACAGGGGCATCCATGAACACTGAAGCTTTCTTT. It encodes CASSNTGASMNTEAFF.

This clonotype was detected many times. The chain links TRBV27 to TRBJ1-5; D remains ambiguous. Germline-derived CDR1 and CDR2 are MNHEY and SMNVEV (reference sequence). This CDR3 spans 14 amino acids. Trimming took 2 bases from V and 7 from J, leaving 12 bases between them. The DNA of the CDR3 is TGTGCCAGCAGTTTAATAGCGGCAGACCAGCCCCAGCATTTT. This codes for CASSLIAADQPQHF.

This clonotype was counted many times. The V call is TRBV2, the J call TRBJ2-1; TRBD2 matches at 14 bases. The CDR3 consists of 16 residues. Germline assignment: CDR1 SNHLY and CDR2 FYNNEI. V lost 6 bases, J lost 8 bases, and 9 bases stayed unmatched. The CDR3: CASSPTGTSGGHEQFF. The CDR3 DNA reads TGTGCCAGCAGCCCCACCGGGACTAGCGGGGGCCATGAGCAGTTCTTC.

The V call is TRBV2, the J call TRBJ1-1; D is possibly TRBD1 (5 bases). The germline V gene has CDR1 SNHLY and CDR2 FYNNEI. V lost 11 bases, J lost 0 bases, and 13 bases lay in between. The CDR3 is made up of 13 amino acids. The CDR3 here is CAGNRILNTEAFF. The CDR3 DNA sequence: TGTGCCGGGAACAGGATTTTGAACACTGAAGCTTTCTTT.

The gene calls are TRBV19 and TRBJ1-2; no clear D gene. The V and J ends lost 3 bases and 2 bases respectively, with 10 bases between them. This CDR3 region has 14 residues. Germline V gene data show CDR1 as LNHDA and CDR2 as SQIVND (reference sequence). Here the CDR3 reads CASSMLSRNYGYTF. CDR3 sequence (DNA): TGTGCCAGTAGTATGCTGTCTAGGAACTATGGCTACACCTTC.

The chain has TRBV6-1 and TRBJ1-2; D not certain. V was pared by 6 bases and J by 3 bases, with 11 bases between. The germline CDR1 and CDR2 sequences are MNHNS and SASEGT. The CDR3 has 13 residues. CDR3 in amino acids: CASRSTDYYGYTF. In DNA, the CDR3 is TGTGCCAGCAGATCAACTGATTACTATGGCTACACCTTC.

The gene calls are TRBV6-6 and TRBJ1-5; possible D gene TRBD1, 5 bases. The CDR3 is 15 residues long. Germline CDR1 MNHNY, CDR2 SVGAGI (reference sequence). V lost 0 bases, J lost 4 bases, and 10 bases lay in between. For the CDR3, the DNA is TGTGCCAGCAGTTACTCGGCAGGGCGTAATCAGCCCCAGCATTTT. It encodes CASSYSAGRNQPQHF.

V is TRBV18 and J is TRBJ2-4, with D perhaps matching TRBD2 (5 bases). Deletions cut 3 bases from V and 4 bases from J, with 13 bases between. Per the germline V gene, CDR1 is KGHSH and CDR2 is LQKENI. The CDR3 length is 15 residues. DNA of the CDR3: TGTGCCAGCTCACCCGGACTCCACTCAAAAAACATTCAGTACTTC. This sequence encodes CASSPGLHSKNIQYF.

This sequence joins TRBV5-6 and TRBJ1-6; 7 bases map to TRBD1. V was pared by 4 bases and J by 10 bases, with 14 bases of the junction left unmatched. The CDR3 sequence is 16 residues long. Germline V gene data show CDR1 as SGHDT and CDR2 as YYEEEE. In DNA form, the CDR3 reads TGTGCCAGCAGCCTATACACAGGGGTAACATACTCACCCCTCCACTTT. This codes for CASSLYTGVTYSPLHF.

V usage is TRBV10-3 and J usage is TRBJ1-2; TRBD1 might be the D (6 bases). The CDR3 has 13 amino acids. Trimming left V 6 bases short and J 3 bases short, with 11 bases between. CDR1 ENHRY and CDR2 SYGVKD come from the germline V gene. The CDR3 bases are TGTGCCATCAGCCCCGGACAGCACTATGGCTACACCTTC. Protein: CAISPGQHYGYTF.

This clonotype was counted a few times. The J gene is TRBJ1-5, the V gene TRBV7-8; 11 nucleotides agree with TRBD1. CDR1 SGHVS and CDR2 FQNEAQ come from the germline V gene. Trimming took 0 bases from V and 6 from J; bases not matched to a gene: 4. CDR3 length: 16 residues. DNA for the CDR3: TGTGCCAGCAGCTTAGCCCGGACAGGGGGCAGTCAGCCCCAGCATTTT. This codes for CASSLARTGGSQPQHF.

The gene calls are TRBV5-8 and TRBJ1-5; 7 bases map to TRBD1. The trim removed 0 bases at V and 4 bases at J, leaving 4 bases unmatched. This CDR3 has 15 amino acids. CDR1 and CDR2 (germline): SGHTS, YDEGEE. Here the CDR3 reads CASSLAGQINQPQHF. The CDR3 DNA reads as TGTGCCAGCAGCTTGGCGGGACAGATAAATCAGCCCCAGCATTTT.

This clonotype came up many times. This sequence joins TRBV18 and TRBJ1-1, with no clear D. With 0 bases removed from V and 4 bases from J, the gap between germline ends came to 9 bases. CDR1 is KGHSH and CDR2 is LQKENI in the germline V gene. The CDR3 runs to 14 residues. The CDR3 nucleotides read TGTGCCAGCTCACCACCGCTCAGAGCCACTGAAGCTTTCTTT. Translation: CASSPPLRATEAFF.

V and J are TRBV20-1 and TRBJ1-1; 7 nucleotides align to TRBD1. Trimming at V came to 2 bases and at J to 3 bases, leaving 6 bases not matched to a gene. Germline lookup yields CDR1 DFQATT and CDR2 SNEGSKA (reference sequence). The CDR3 is 14 amino acids. CDR3 sequence: CSARKRQGYTEAFF. The CDR3 DNA is TGCAGTGCTAGAAAAAGACAGGGTTACACTGAAGCTTTCTTT.

This chain links TRBV3-1 with TRBJ2-1, with D possibly TRBD1 on 6 matching bases. V gave up 1 base and J gave up 12 bases, with 16 bases separating them. Per the germline V gene, CDR1 is LGHDT and CDR2 is YNNKEL (reference sequence). The CDR3 contains 14 residues. For the CDR3, the DNA is TGTGCCAGCAGCCAAGGGTTACAGGGAGTGTGGCAGTTCTTC. Amino acid sequence: CASSQGLQGVWQFF.

There are many counts of this clonotype. The rearrangement links TRBV6-1 to TRBJ1-1, with a possible D match to TRBD1 (6 bases). Germline loops: CDR1 MNHNS, CDR2 SASEGT. V lost 5 bases to trimming and J lost 7 bases, with 14 bases between them. The CDR3 runs to 13 residues. The CDR3 coding sequence is TGTGCCAGCAGTTGGGGGCAGTCTAATGAAGCTTTCTTT. This sequence encodes CASSWGQSNEAFF.

The chain combines TRBV6-1 with TRBJ2-6, with TRBD1 matching 8 bases. J lost 2 bases, V lost 1 base, and 7 bases had no gene match. Germline V lookup: CDR1 MNHNS, CDR2 SASEGT. This CDR3 has 18 residues. The DNA for the CDR3 is TGTGCCAGCAGTGAAGGGACAGGGAGGCGCACTGGGGCCAACGTCCTGACTTTC. It codes for CASSEGTGRRTGANVLTF.

This clonotype was observed many times. J is TRBJ2-6 and V is TRBV24-1, with TRBD1 matching 7 bases. This CDR3 region has 17 residues. Germline V CDR1 and CDR2: KGHDR, SFDVKD. With 4 bases clipped from V and 0 bases from J, the junction kept 5 bases outside the gene matches. CDR3 DNA sequence: TGTGCCACCAGTGACCGTGACAGGGACTCTGGGGCCAACGTCCTGACTTTC. Translation gives CATSDRDRDSGANVLTF.

In its sample, this clonotype was seen many times. The rearrangement joins TRBV2 to TRBJ1-6, with D perhaps TRBD1 (6 bases). V gave up 6 bases and J gave up 10 bases, with 19 bases separating them. The CDR3 has 15 amino acids. CDR1 SNHLY and CDR2 FYNNEI come from the germline V gene. CDR3 DNA: TGTGCCAGCAGCGGAGACGGACAGAACGGGTCACCCCTCCACTTT. Its translation: CASSGDGQNGSPLHF.

V usage is TRBV6-5 and J usage is TRBJ1-4; no firm D call. CDR1 and CDR2 from the germline V gene are MNHEY and SVGAGI. The V end was cut by 3 bases, the J end by 7 bases, with 12 bases between. CDR3 length: 14 amino acids. The CDR3 nucleotides read TGTGCCAGCAGTTATGTGCAGGAAGGTGAAAAACTGTTTTTT. Encoded protein: CASSYVQEGEKLFF.

This clonotype was seen only a few times. The chain joins TRBV20-1 to TRBJ1-2, with 8 bases matching TRBD1. The length of the CDR3 is 14 residues. In germline, CDR1 is DFQATT, CDR2 SNEGSKA (reference sequence). The J segment lost 7 bases and the V segment lost 2 bases, leaving 9 bases of the junction unmatched. This CDR3 reads CSARPTGQGGGYTF. CDR3 nucleotide sequence: TGCAGTGCTAGACCCACCGGACAGGGAGGTGGCTACACCTTC.

This clonotype was observed many times. The chain uses TRBV5-1 and TRBJ2-2; TRBD2 might be the D (6 bases). The CDR3 runs to 14 residues. Germline V lookup: CDR1 SGHRS, CDR2 YFSETQ. Trimming removed 4 bases at V and 6 bases at J, with 13 bases between. Here the CDR3 DNA reads TGCGCCAGCAGCACCGCCGGGACTGCCGGGGAGCTGTTTTTT. Its translation is CASSTAGTAGELFF. Looking up the rest from reference TRBV5-1 and TRBJ2-2 gives the full variable domain: KAGVTQTPRYLIKTRGQQVTLSCSPISGHRSVSWYQQTPGQGLQFLFEYFSETQRNKGNFPGRFSGRQFSNSRSEMNVSTLELGDSALYLCASSTAGTAGELFFGEGSRLTVL.

Many counts were recorded for this clonotype. The rearrangement links TRBV9 to TRBJ1-1; 8 bases are a match to TRBD1. This CDR3 spans 15 amino acids. The J segment lost 2 bases and the V segment lost 3 bases, leaving 6 bases of the junction unmatched. Germline CDR1 reads SGDLS; CDR2 reads YYNGEE. In nucleotides, the CDR3 is TGTGCCAGCAGCGCCCAGGGGGCTCGTAACACTGAAGCTTTCTTT. Residues: CASSAQGARNTEAFF.

This clonotype appeared once. V is TRBV24-1 and J is TRBJ1-4; D ambiguous. Trimming cost V 9 bases and J 0 bases, with 10 bases left between them. Germline-derived CDR1 and CDR2 are KGHDR and SFDVKD. CDR3 size: 14 residues. The CDR3 region is CATARSATNEKLFF. CDR3 in DNA: TGTGCCACCGCTCGCTCCGCAACTAATGAAAAACTGTTTTTT.